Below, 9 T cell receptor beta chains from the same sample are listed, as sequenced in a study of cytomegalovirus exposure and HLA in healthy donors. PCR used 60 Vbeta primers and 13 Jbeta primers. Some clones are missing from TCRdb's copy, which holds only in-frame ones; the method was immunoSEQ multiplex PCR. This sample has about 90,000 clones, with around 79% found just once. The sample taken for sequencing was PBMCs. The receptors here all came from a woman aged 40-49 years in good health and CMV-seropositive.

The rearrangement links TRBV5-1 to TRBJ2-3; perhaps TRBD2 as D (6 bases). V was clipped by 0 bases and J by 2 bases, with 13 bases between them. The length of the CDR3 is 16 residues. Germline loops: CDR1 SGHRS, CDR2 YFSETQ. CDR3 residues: CASSLVAAGLTDTQYF. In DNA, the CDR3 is TGCGCCAGCAGCTTGGTAGCAGCGGGCCTCACAGATACGCAGTATTTT.

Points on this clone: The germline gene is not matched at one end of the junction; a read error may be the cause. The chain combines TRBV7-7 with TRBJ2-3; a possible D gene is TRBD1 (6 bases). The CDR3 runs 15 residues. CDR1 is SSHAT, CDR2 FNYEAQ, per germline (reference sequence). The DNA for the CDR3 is TGTGCTAGCAGCTCCCATGGGGGCGCGGGAGATACGCAGTATTTT. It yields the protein CASSSHGGAGDTQYF.

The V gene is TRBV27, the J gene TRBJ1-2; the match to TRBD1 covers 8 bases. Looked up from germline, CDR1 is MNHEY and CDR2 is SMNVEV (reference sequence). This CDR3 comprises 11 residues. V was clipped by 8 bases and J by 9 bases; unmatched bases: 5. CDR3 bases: TGTGCCAGCGCGGACAGGGCTAGCTACACCTTC. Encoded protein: CASADRASYTF.

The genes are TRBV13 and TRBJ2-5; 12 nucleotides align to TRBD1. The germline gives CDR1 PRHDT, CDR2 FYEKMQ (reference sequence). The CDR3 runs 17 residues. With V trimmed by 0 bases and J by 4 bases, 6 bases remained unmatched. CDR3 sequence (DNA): TGTGCCAGCAGCTTAGGCCTGGGACAGGGGGCTGTAGAGACCCAGTACTTC. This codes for CASSLGLGQGAVETQYF. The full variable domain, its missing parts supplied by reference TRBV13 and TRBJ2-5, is AAGVIQSPRHLIKEKRETATLKCYPIPRHDTVYWYQQGPGQDPQFLISFYEKMQSDKGSIPDRFSAQQFSDYHSELNMSSLELGDSALYFCASSLGLGQGAVETQYFGPGTRLLVL.

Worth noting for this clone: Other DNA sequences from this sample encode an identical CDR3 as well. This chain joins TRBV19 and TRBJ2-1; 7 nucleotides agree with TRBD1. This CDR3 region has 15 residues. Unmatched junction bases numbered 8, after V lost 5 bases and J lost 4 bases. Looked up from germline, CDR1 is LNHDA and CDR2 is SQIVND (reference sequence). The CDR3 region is CASSPRTGSYNEQFF. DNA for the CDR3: TGTGCCAGTAGTCCCCGGACAGGAAGTTACAATGAGCAGTTCTTC.

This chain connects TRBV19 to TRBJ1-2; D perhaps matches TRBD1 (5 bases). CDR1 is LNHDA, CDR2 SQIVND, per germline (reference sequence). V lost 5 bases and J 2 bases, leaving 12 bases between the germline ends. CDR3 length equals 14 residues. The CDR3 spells CASSLTGSNYGYTF. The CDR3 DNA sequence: TGTGCCAGTAGTCTCACAGGTAGCAACTATGGCTACACCTTC.

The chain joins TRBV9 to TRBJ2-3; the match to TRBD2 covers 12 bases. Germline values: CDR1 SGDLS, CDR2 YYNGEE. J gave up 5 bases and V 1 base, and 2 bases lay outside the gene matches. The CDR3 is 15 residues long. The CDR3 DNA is TGTGCCAGCAGCGTAACTAGCGGGAGGATAGATACGCAGTATTTT. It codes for CASSVTSGRIDTQYF. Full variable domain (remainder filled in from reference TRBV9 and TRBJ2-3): DSGVTQTPKHLITATGQRVTLRCSPRSGDLSVYWYQQSLDQGLQFLIQYYNGEERAKGNILERFSAQQFPDLHSELNLSSLELGDSALYFCASSVTSGRIDTQYFGPGTRLTVL.

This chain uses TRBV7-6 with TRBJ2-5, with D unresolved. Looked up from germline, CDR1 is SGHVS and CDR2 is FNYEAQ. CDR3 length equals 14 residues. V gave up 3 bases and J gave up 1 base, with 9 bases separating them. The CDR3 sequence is CASSFQVGQETQYF. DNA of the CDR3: TGTGCCAGCAGCTTCCAGGTGGGCCAAGAGACCCAGTACTTC.

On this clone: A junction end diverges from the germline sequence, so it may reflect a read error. The CDR3 coding sequence is TGTGCCAGCAGTTTAGGAGCGGGAGTGTCCTTCGAGCAGTACTTC. Residues: CASSLGAGVSFEQYF. The V and J genes are TRBV28 and TRBJ2-7; 8 positions match TRBD2. Germline CDR1 is MDHEN and CDR2 is SYDVKM. The CDR3 sequence is 15 residues long.